This T cell receptor beta chain appears in the sequencing data of a study of cytomegalovirus exposure and HLA in healthy donors. The study's findings and limits: Clusters of TCRs from the first cohort tended to co-occur in the 95 to 150 validation repertoires (as a later analysis found). The study designated some 180 TCR beta chains cytomegalovirus-associated.

A word on this clone: The antigen is undetermined.

Unmatched junction bases numbered 2, after V lost 0 bases and J lost 10 bases. The germline gives CDR1 SEHNR, CDR2 FQNEAQ (reference sequence). CDR3 length: 12 residues. The repertoire was sequenced with immunoSEQ multiplex PCR; TCRdb's copy has only in-frame clones and lacks some. This table holds under 200,000 clones, about 89% found once. Sequenced: PBMCs. V gene TRBV7-9 combines with J gene TRBJ1-1, with 7 bases fitting TRBD1. This TCR derives from a woman aged 18-35 years in good health and CMV-seropositive. The CDR3, as DNA: TGTGCCAGCAGCTTAGCGGAGGGGGCAGCTTTCTTT. Its protein product is CASSLAEGAAFF.